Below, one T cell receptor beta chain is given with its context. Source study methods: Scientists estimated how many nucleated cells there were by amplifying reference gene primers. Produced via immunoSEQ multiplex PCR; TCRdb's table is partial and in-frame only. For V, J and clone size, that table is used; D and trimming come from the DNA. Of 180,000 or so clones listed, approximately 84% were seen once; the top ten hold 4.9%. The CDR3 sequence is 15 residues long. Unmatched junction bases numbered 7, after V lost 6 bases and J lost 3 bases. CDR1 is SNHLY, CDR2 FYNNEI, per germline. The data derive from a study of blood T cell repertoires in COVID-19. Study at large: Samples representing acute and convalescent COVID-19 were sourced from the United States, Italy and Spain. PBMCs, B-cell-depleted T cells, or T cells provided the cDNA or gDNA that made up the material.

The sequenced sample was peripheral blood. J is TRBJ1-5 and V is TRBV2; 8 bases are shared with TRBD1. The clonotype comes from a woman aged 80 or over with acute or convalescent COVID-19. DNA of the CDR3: TGTGCCAGCAGCTTACAGGGGGGGGACAATCAGCCCCAGCATTTT. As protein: CASSLQGGDNQPQHF.